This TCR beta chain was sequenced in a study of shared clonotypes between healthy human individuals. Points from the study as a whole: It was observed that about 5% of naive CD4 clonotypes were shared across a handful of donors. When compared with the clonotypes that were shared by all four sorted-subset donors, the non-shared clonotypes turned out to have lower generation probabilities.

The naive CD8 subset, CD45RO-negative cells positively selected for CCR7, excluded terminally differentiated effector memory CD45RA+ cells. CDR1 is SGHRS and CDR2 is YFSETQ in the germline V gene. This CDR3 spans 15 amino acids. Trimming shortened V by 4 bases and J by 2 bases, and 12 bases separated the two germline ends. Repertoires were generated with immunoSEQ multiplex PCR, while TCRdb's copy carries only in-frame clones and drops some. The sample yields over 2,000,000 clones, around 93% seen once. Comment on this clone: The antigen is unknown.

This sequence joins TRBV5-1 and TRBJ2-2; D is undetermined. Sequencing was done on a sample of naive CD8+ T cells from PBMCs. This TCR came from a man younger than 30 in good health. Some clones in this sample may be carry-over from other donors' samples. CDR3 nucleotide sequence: TGCGCCAGCAGCCCGAAACCCCTAAACACCGGGGAGCTGTTTTTT. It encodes CASSPKPLNTGELFF.